The rows below give T cell receptor beta chains drawn from one sample of a study of T-cell reconstitution after alpha-beta-depleted transplantation in children. TCRdb re-analysed the PCR reads in MiXCR, keeping a single row per CDR3 protein. The table has 750,000 to 950,000 distinct CDR3 sequences, under 20% seen once. The specimen comprised PBMCs, mostly from graft donor cells, sampled 360 days after TCRalphabeta/CD19-depleted stem cell transplant. These receptors originate from a male patient younger than 18 who had a stem cell transplant for acute lymphoblastic leukemia, so the T cells may come from the graft donor. The CDR3 runs from the conserved cysteine through the conserved F or W. The D gene is left open where the match is weak. Rows give clone size only sometimes, using once, few, many, or a class for an expanded clone.

TRBD1,TRBJ2-3,TRBV9,few,CASSARQGLTDTQYF,TGTGCCAGCAGCGCCAGACAGGGCTTAACAGATACGCAGTATTTT
TRBD2,TRBJ2-1,TRBV5-6,.,CASTQGGLAGGKNNEQFF,TGTGCCAGCACCCAAGGGGGACTAGCGGGAGGGAAGAACAATGAGCAGTTCTTC
.,TRBJ1-1,TRBV7-9,.,CASSLVSLAEAFF,TGTGCCAGCAGCTTAGTTAGTCTGGCTGAAGCTTTCTTT
.,TRBJ2-7,TRBV7-9,.,CASSLEGGLIEQYF,TGTGCCAGCAGCTTAGAGGGGGGACTGATCGAGCAGTACTTC
TRBD2,TRBJ2-2,TRBV12-3/TRBV12-4,few,CASSGELAGHRELFF,TGTGCCAGCAGTGGTGAACTAGCGGGACACCGGGAGCTGTTTTTT
TRBD2,TRBJ2-1,TRBV14,.,CASSQGGGRWSSSYNEQFF,TGTGCCAGCAGCCAAGGCGGCGGGAGGTGGTCCAGCTCCTACAATGAGCAGTTCTTC
.,TRBJ2-5,TRBV7-9,.,CASSQLDSQETQYF,TGTGCCAGCAGCCAATTGGACAGTCAGGAGACCCAGTACTTC
TRBD2,TRBJ2-7,TRBV7-9,few,CASSLEVSAGGGEQYF,TGTGCCAGCAGCTTAGAGGTATCGGCGGGAGGTGGGGAGCAGTACTTC
TRBD1,TRBJ2-7,TRBV20-1,few,CSARVPGQGRGEQYF,TGCAGTGCTAGAGTTCCGGGACAGGGAAGGGGGGAGCAGTACTTC
.,TRBJ2-2,TRBV20-1,few,CSASLKEWPLDTGELFF,TGCAGTGCTAGCCTCAAGGAATGGCCCTTGGACACCGGGGAGCTGTTTTTT
TRBD1,TRBJ1-1,TRBV7-9,few,CASSLLPGQVSF,TGTGCCAGCAGCTTACTTCCGGGACAGGTCTCGTTT
.,TRBJ2-1,TRBV7-9,few,CASSLSPGVISYNEQFF,TGTGCCAGCAGCTTAAGCCCAGGAGTTATCTCCTACAATGAGCAGTTCTTC
.,TRBJ2-7,TRBV20-1,few,CSATAGTTYEQYF,TGCAGTGCTACTGCCGGGACCACCTACGAGCAGTACTTC
TRBD2,TRBJ2-7,TRBV7-9,few,CASSRLAGDEQYF,TGTGCCAGCTCCCGACTAGCGGGGGACGAGCAGTACTTC
TRBD2,TRBJ2-4,TRBV20-1,.,CSASGWGRVKNIQYF,TGCAGTGCTAGTGGGTGGGGGAGGGTCAAAAACATTCAGTACTTC
.,TRBJ1-1,TRBV5-1,few,CASSLEEVANTEAFF,TGCGCCAGCAGCTTGGAGGAGGTCGCGAACACTGAAGCTTTCTTT
TRBD1,TRBJ1-2,TRBV27,.,CASSLNYRGRTNYGYTF,TGTGCCAGCAGTTTAAATTACAGGGGGCGGACCAACTATGGCTACACCTTC
.,TRBJ2-2,TRBV5-1,.,CASSLVDGELFF,TGCGCCAGCAGCTTGGTGGACGGGGAGCTGTTTTTT
TRBD2,TRBJ2-3,TRBV5-1,few,CASSLGGSRTDTQYF,TGCGCCAGCAGCTTAGGCGGGAGCCGCACAGATACGCAGTATTTT
TRBD2,TRBJ2-7,TRBV6-1,.,CASSGLKTGGRSYEQYF,TGTGCCAGCAGTGGACTAAAAACGGGGGGGCGGTCCTACGAGCAGTACTTC
.,TRBJ2-1,TRBV18,few,CASSPMGVGYEQFF,TGTGCCAGCTCACCGATGGGAGTTGGATATGAGCAGTTCTTC
TRBD2,TRBJ2-1,TRBV6-1,.,CASMWPGTSVNEQFF,TGTGCCAGCATGTGGCCCGGGACTAGCGTCAATGAGCAGTTCTTC
.,TRBJ1-2,TRBV5-1,few,CASSPGTPTWYGYTF,TGCGCCAGCAGCCCGGGGACACCGACGTGGTATGGCTACACCTTC
.,TRBJ2-7,TRBV12-3/TRBV12-4,few,CASSLGDVYEQYF,TGTGCCAGCAGTTTAGGGGACGTATACGAGCAGTACTTC
TRBD1,TRBJ1-3,TRBV25-1,once,CASRYDRGYSGNTIYF,TGTGCCAGCCGCTATGACAGGGGCTACTCTGGAAACACCATATATTTT
TRBD2,TRBJ2-5,TRBV9,.,CASSVELAGGETQYF,TGTGCCAGCAGCGTAGAGTTGGCGGGAGGGGAGACCCAGTACTTC
.,TRBJ1-5,TRBV4-1,few,CASSQERRSQDSNQPQHF,TGCGCCAGCAGCCAAGAAAGACGCAGCCAGGATAGCAATCAGCCCCAGCATTTT
.,TRBJ2-7,TRBV5-1,.,CASSMGWDGNQYF,TGCGCCAGCAGCATGGGTTGGGACGGGAACCAGTACTTC
TRBD2,TRBJ2-7,TRBV20-1,many,CSAGQGRGGYF,TGCAGTGCTGGGCAGGGACGCGGGGGGTACTTC
TRBD2,TRBJ2-4,TRBV27,.,CASSSRQLTSGSHIQYF,TGTGCCAGCAGTTCCCGCCAGCTAACTAGCGGGAGTCACATTCAGTACTTC
.,TRBJ1-1,TRBV5-1,many,CASSLDGLNTEAFF,TGCGCCAGCAGCTTGGATGGGTTGAACACTGAAGCTTTCTTT
TRBD2,TRBJ2-7,TRBV27,few,CASKSSREAYEQYF,TGTGCCAGCAAGAGTTCGCGGGAGGCCTACGAGCAGTACTTC
.,TRBJ1-4,TRBV20-1,few,CSARPSAGGEKLFF,TGCAGTGCTAGACCCAGCGCCGGGGGAGAAAAACTGTTTTTT
.,TRBJ2-7,TRBV27,.,CASSEEVATYEQYF,TGTGCCAGCAGCGAGGAGGTAGCCACCTACGAGCAGTACTTC
TRBD2,TRBJ2-7,TRBV4-1,few,CASSNSGGTYEQYF,TGCGCCAGCAGCAATAGCGGGGGGACCTACGAGCAGTACTTC
.,TRBJ1-1,TRBV5-1,few,CASSLDSVRAEAFF,TGCGCCAGCAGCTTGGACTCTGTCAGGGCCGAAGCTTTCTTT
.,TRBJ2-2,TRBV7-9,few,CASSLERRVTGELFF,TGTGCCAGCAGCTTAGAGCGCAGAGTCACCGGGGAGCTGTTTTTT
TRBD2,TRBJ2-4,TRBV6-5,.,CASSYSRLAGGGGNIQYF,TGTGCCAGCAGTTACTCCAGATTAGCGGGAGGGGGGGGGAACATTCAGTACTTC
.,TRBJ2-3,TRBV2,.,CASSEAWGPRVPQYF,TGTGCCAGCAGTGAAGCGTGGGGGCCAAGGGTCCCGCAGTATTTT
.,TRBJ1-2,TRBV5-6,few,CASSLRASSYGYTF,TGTGCCAGCAGCTTGCGGGCTAGCTCGTATGGCTACACCTTC
TRBD2,TRBJ2-3,TRBV15,.,CATSSRSASGKDTQYF,TGTGCCACCAGCTCCAGGTCGGCTAGCGGGAAGGATACGCAGTATTTT
.,TRBJ2-5,TRBV5-5,few,CASSTIKRETQYF,TGTGCCAGCAGCACCATAAAGAGGGAGACCCAGTACTTC
TRBD1,TRBJ1-6,TRBV12-3/TRBV12-4,few,CASRSGQGNSPLHF,TGTGCCAGCAGGTCCGGACAGGGGAATTCACCCCTCCACTTT
.,TRBJ1-4,TRBV5-1,few,CASSPVVTNEKLFF,TGCGCCAGCAGCCCTGTAGTCACTAATGAAAAACTGTTTTTT
.,TRBJ1-4,TRBV20-1,.,CSASLLNEKLFF,TGCAGTGCTAGTCTATTAAATGAAAAACTGTTTTTT
TRBD1,TRBJ2-3,TRBV9,few,CASSTLGQAFEDTQYF,TGTGCCAGCAGCACCCTAGGACAGGCCTTCGAGGATACGCAGTATTTT
.,TRBJ2-7,TRBV29-1,.,CSVEESAGYEQYF,TGCAGCGTTGAGGAGAGCGCCGGGTACGAGCAGTACTTC
TRBD2,TRBJ2-1,TRBV11-3,.,CASSNRLAASYNEQFF,TGTGCCAGCAGCAACCGACTAGCGGCATCCTACAATGAGCAGTTCTTC
TRBD2,TRBJ2-7,TRBV6-5,.,CASSYLGGGALEQYF,TGTGCCAGCAGTTACCTTGGGGGGGGAGCGCTCGAGCAGTACTTC
TRBD2,TRBJ2-7,TRBV20-1,few,CSAPSGLYEQYF,TGCAGTGCGCCTAGCGGTCTCTACGAGCAGTACTTC
.,TRBJ2-1,TRBV5-1,.,CASSLVPGEMNEQFF,TGCGCCAGCAGCTTAGTCCCGGGAGAAATGAATGAGCAGTTCTTC
.,TRBJ2-7,TRBV21-1,few,CASSKVRESRRQYF,TGTGCCAGCAGCAAAGTGAGGGAGAGCCGTCGGCAGTACTTC
TRBD2,TRBJ2-3,TRBV7-8,.,CASRWTRMDPTDTQYF,TGTGCCAGCAGATGGACTAGAATGGACCCCACAGATACGCAGTATTTT
.,TRBJ2-4,TRBV5-5,many,CASSLDVVANIQYF,TGTGCCAGCAGCTTGGACGTGGTCGCAAACATTCAGTACTTC
TRBD1,TRBJ1-2,TRBV20-1,many,CSASAGTGGKMHGYTF,TGCAGTGCCTCAGCCGGGACAGGGGGCAAAATGCATGGCTACACCTTC
.,TRBJ1-5,TRBV4-1,.,CASSQGVGRNQPQHF,TGCGCCAGCAGCCAAGGGGTAGGGCGCAATCAGCCCCAGCATTTT
TRBD2,TRBJ2-7,TRBV11-2,.,CASILGRLAGNYEQYF,TGTGCCAGCATCCTGGGGAGACTAGCGGGAAACTACGAGCAGTACTTC
TRBD1,TRBJ2-7,TRBV3-1,many,CASSLPGTGSYEQYF,TGTGCCAGCAGCCTACCCGGGACAGGGTCCTACGAGCAGTACTTC
.,TRBJ2-3,TRBV29-1,.,CSVELGTQVTDTQYF,TGCAGCGTTGAGCTTGGGACCCAAGTTACAGATACGCAGTATTTT